This T cell receptor beta chain was sequenced for a study of T cells in localized non-small cell lung cancer. Whole-study results and caveats: In adjacent lung, a median around 57 of the top 100 tumor clones were found. Uninvolved adjacent lung, not tumor, had the highest T cell clonality. Heterogeneity remains possible because sequencing was limited to only one tumor region.

The table came from immunoSEQ multiplex PCR; TCRdb's copy has only in-frame clones and leaves some out. The top ten clones hold 15% of a sample with tens of thousands of clones, about nine tenths of them seen once. The germline CDR1 and CDR2 sequences are SNHLY and FYNNEI. This CDR3 contains 15 residues. Trimming shortened V by 8 bases and J by 4 bases, and 20 bases separated the two germline ends. On this clone itself: Its antigen is not known.

The receptor comes from a man aged 35 to 69 with stage I squamous cell lung carcinoma. The material was peripheral blood, obtained before any cancer treatment. This chain joins TRBV2 and TRBJ1-1; D perhaps matches TRBD1 (5 bases). CDR3 sequence (DNA): TGTGCCAGCGGGGCATTCGGCCCAGAGGTCACTGAAGCTTTCTTT. Translated: CASGAFGPEVTEAFF.